The T cell receptor (beta chain) under discussion was sequenced for a study of blood T cell repertoires in COVID-19. This clone was picked up a small number of times. Some clones are missing from TCRdb's copy, which holds only in-frame ones; the method was immunoSEQ multiplex PCR. The repertoire holds around 200,000 clones, with approximately 86% as singletons. Germline V gene data show CDR1 as MDHEN and CDR2 as SYDVKM. Trimming pared 5 bases from V and 4 bases from J, leaving 18 bases between. The CDR3 is 16 residues long. The sequence was obtained from a woman in her thirties who had been exposed to COVID-19. This chain connects TRBV28 to TRBJ1-5, with D tentatively TRBD1 (5 bases). Sequences were obtained from PBMCs or T cells enriched from blood (not recorded which). The CDR3 loop reads CASSTGDRGGNQPQHF. CDR3 nucleotides: TGTGCCAGCAGTACCGGTGACCGGGGGGGAAATCAGCCCCAGCATTTT.